The 4 T cell receptor beta chains below were found in one sample sequenced in a study of cytotoxic CD8 clonotypes in ibrutinib-treated CLL. Assay used: immunoSEQ multiplex PCR; TCRdb lists only in-frame clones, some missing. The sample consists of 300,000 or so clones, 67% of them appearing once. This specimen consisted of PBMCs, obtained after 36 months of ibrutinib treatment. These receptors were collected from a human donor with chronic lymphocytic leukemia.

This clone turned up a few times. The rearrangement uses TRBV7-9 and TRBJ1-2; 9 bases align to TRBD1. The germline gives CDR1 SEHNR, CDR2 FQNEAQ (reference sequence). Unmatched junction bases numbered 9, after V lost 5 bases and J lost 8 bases. CDR3 length equals 14 residues. The CDR3 sequence: CASSPGQGSGGYTF. Written as DNA, the CDR3 is TGTGCCAGCAGCCCGGGACAGGGATCGGGGGGCTACACCTTC.

The chain carries TRBV29-1 and TRBJ2-2; TRBD1 might be the D (5 bases). The germline V gene encodes CDR1 SQVTM and CDR2 ANQGSEA. The CDR3 length is 13 residues. V lost 3 bases and J lost 4, with 9 bases in between. This CDR3 reads CSVEATVTGELFF. As DNA, the CDR3 is TGCAGCGTTGAGGCGACAGTCACCGGGGAGCTGTTTTTT.

The chain recombines TRBV4-1 with TRBJ2-2; D ambiguous. The CDR3 length is 14 residues. The V and J ends lost 7 bases and 4 bases respectively, with 13 bases between them. The germline gives CDR1 MGHRA, CDR2 YSYEKL. The CDR3 DNA is TGCGCCAGCATTCCCACCGAGGTCACCGGGGAGCTGTTTTTT. This encodes CASIPTEVTGELFF.

The chain recombines TRBV29-1 with TRBJ2-7, with D perhaps matching TRBD1 (5 bases). The CDR3 runs 14 residues. The germline V and J ends were trimmed by 6 bases and 0 bases, with 15 bases remaining between them. Germline loops: CDR1 SQVTM, CDR2 ANQGSEA. The DNA of the CDR3 is TGCAGCGTCGAGACCCCCGACAGCTCCTACGAGCAGTACTTC. The encoded protein is CSVETPDSSYEQYF.